The T cell receptor (beta chain) under discussion was sequenced for a study of T cell clones after liver transplantation. The CDR3 extends over 13 amino acids. Germline CDR1 MNHEY, CDR2 SVGAGI. V was clipped by 2 bases and J by 4 bases; unmatched bases: 1. CD3+CD4+ and CD3+CD8+ cells were FACS-sorted from thawed unstimulated PBMCs. Method: immunoSEQ multiplex PCR; TCRdb's copy keeps in-frame clones and lacks some. The data contain some 120,000 clones, over 75% of them singletons. The TCR comes from a human patient who received a liver transplant. Some T cells may originate from the graft donor. The source material was CD4+ T cells from blood, sampled 12 months after liver transplant. This rearrangement joins TRBV6-5 to TRBJ1-2; 7 positions agree with TRBD1. CDR3 loop: CASSYPGGYGYTF. The CDR3 coding sequence is TGTGCCAGCAGTTACCCAGGGGGCTATGGCTACACCTTC.